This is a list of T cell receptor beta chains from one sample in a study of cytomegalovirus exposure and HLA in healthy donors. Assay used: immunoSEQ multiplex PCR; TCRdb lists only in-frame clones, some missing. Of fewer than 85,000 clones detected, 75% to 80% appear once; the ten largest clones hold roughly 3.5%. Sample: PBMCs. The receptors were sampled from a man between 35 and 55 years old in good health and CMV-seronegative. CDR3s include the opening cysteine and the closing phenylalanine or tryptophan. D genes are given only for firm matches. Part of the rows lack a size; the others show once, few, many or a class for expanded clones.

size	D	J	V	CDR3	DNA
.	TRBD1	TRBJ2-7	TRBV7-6	CASSSDRVGEQYF	TGTGCCAGCAGCTCCGACAGGGTTGGCGAGCAGTACTTC
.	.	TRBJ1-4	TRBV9	CASSRGGAAVGEKLFF	TGTGCCAGCAGCAGGGGGGGCGCCGCTGTAGGTGAAAAACTGTTTTTT
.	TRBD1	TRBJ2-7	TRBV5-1	CASSLGQGRTYEQYF	TGCGCCAGCAGCTTGGGACAGGGGAGAACCTACGAGCAGTACTTC
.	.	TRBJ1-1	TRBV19	CASSETVNTEAFF	TGTGCCAGTAGTGAGACAGTGAACACTGAAGCTTTCTTT
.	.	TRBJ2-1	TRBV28	CASSLGVGGRVQFF	TGTGCCAGCAGTTTAGGGGTGGGGGGAAGGGTGCAGTTCTTC
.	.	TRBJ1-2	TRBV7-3	CASSLTQGRDYGYTF	TGTGCCAGCAGCTTAACCCAGGGGCGCGACTATGGCTACACCTTC
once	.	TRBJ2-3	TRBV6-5	CASRRTDTSTDTQYF	TGTGCCAGCAGACGGACAGACACTAGCACAGATACGCAGTATTTT
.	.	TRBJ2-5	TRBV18	CASSPLQTQGETQYF	TGTGCCAGCTCACCCTTACAGACCCAGGGTGAGACCCAGTACTTC
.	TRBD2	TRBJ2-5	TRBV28	CASTTSGAVETQYF	TGTGCCAGCACTACTAGCGGGGCGGTCGAGACCCAGTACTTC
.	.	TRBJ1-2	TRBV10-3	CAASGGGLANYGYTF	TGTGCCGCCTCTGGCGGGGGCCTAGCTAACTATGGCTACACCTTC
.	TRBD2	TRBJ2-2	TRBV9	CASSVAGGYTGELFF	TGTGCCAGCAGCGTAGCGGGGGGGTACACCGGGGAGCTGTTTTTT
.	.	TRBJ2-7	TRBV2	CASSVPRRAYEQYF	TGTGCCAGCAGTGTACCGCGCAGGGCCTACGAGCAGTACTTC
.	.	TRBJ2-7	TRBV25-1	CASSEWGTGSSYEQYF	TGTGCCAGCAGTGAATGGGGCACAGGGAGCTCCTACGAGCAGTACTTC
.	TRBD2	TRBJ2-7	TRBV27	CASSPLQAGTSYEQYF	TGTGCCAGCAGTCCCCTTCAAGCGGGGACCTCCTACGAGCAGTACTTC
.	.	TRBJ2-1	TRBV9	CASSTLNEQFF	TGTGCCAGCAGCACCCTAAATGAGCAGTTCTTC
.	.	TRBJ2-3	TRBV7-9	CASSPPGGTDTQYF	TGTGCCAGCAGTCCCCCCGGGGGCACAGATACGCAGTATTTT
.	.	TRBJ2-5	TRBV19	CASSPRDFETQYF	TGTGCCAGTAGTCCGAGGGACTTTGAGACCCAGTACTTC
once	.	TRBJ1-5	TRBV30	CAWSPTLRGRDQPQHF	TGTGCCTGGAGTCCAACTCTAAGGGGGAGAGATCAGCCCCAGCATTTT
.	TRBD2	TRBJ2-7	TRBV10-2	CASRNPGLAVYEQYF	TGCGCCAGCAGAAACCCGGGACTAGCGGTATACGAGCAGTACTTC
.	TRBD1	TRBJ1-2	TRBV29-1	CSVGDRDDYGYTF	TGCAGCGTCGGGGACAGGGATGACTATGGCTACACCTTC
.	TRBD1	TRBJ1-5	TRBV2	CATNRDRGGQPQHF	TGTGCCACAAACCGGGACAGGGGAGGCCAGCCCCAGCATTTT
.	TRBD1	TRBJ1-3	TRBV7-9	CASSLPRGQLENTIYF	TGTGCCAGCAGCTTACCCCGGGGACAGTTGGAAAACACCATATATTTT
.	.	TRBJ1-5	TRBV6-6	CASSRTDGLLGQPQHF	TGTGCCAGCAGCCGCACTGACGGACTTTTGGGTCAGCCCCAGCATTTT
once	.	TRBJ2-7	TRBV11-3	CASSSNAYGEQYF	TGTGCCAGCAGCTCTAACGCGTACGGCGAGCAGTACTTC
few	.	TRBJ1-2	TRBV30	CAWDPIGNHGYTF	TGTGCCTGGGACCCGATCGGGAACCATGGCTACACCTTC
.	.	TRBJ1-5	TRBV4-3	CASSPESQGPQHF	TGCGCCAGCAGCCCAGAGTCCCAGGGGCCCCAGCATTTT
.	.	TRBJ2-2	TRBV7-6	CASSLGGSAHTGELFF	TGTGCCAGCAGCTTAGGAGGGTCGGCGCACACCGGGGAGCTGTTTTTT
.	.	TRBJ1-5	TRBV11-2	CASSLDRHPNQPQHF	TGTGCCAGCAGCTTAGATCGACACCCCAATCAGCCCCAGCATTTT
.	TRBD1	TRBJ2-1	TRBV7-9	CASSPRQGPYNEQFF	TGTGCCAGCAGCCCCCGACAGGGACCCTACAATGAGCAGTTCTTC
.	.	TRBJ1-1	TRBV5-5	CASSKDSMNTEAFF	TGTGCCAGCAGTAAGGACAGTATGAACACTGAAGCTTTCTTT
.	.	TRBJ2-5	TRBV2	CASSEVRTQYF	TGTGCCAGCAGTGAGGTGCGGACCCAGTACTTC
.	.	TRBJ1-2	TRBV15	CATSRDYGSVYGYPF	TGTGCCACCAGCAGAGATTACGGGTCCGTTTATGGCTACCCCTTC
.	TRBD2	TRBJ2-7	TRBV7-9	CATLASGGDPYEQYF	TGTGCCACCCTGGCGAGCGGGGGGGATCCCTACGAGCAGTACTTC
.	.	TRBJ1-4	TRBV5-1	CASSSTGSATNEKLFF	TGCGCCAGCAGCTCTACAGGGAGCGCAACTAATGAAAAACTGTTTTTT
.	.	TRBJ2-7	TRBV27	CASSLNRMGTYEQYF	TGTGCCAGCAGTTTAAACAGGATGGGAACCTACGAGCAGTACTTC
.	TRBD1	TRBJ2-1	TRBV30	CAWSPPVAGGIEQFF	TGTGCCTGGAGTCCACCGGTGGCAGGGGGCATTGAGCAGTTCTTC
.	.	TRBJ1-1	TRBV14	CASSQVLRTEAFF	TGTGCCAGCAGCCAAGTACTCAGGACAGAAGCTTTCTTT
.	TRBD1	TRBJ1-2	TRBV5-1	CASSATRDSYGYTF	TGCGCCAGCAGCGCGACACGGGACAGCTATGGCTACACCTTC